Listed here is a single T cell receptor beta chain. Its recognized antigen is unknown. The input lacks base qualities; no much larger clone sits a single base away. V is cut by 1 base and J by 10 bases, and the space between the germline ends is 8 bases. Per the germline V gene (reference sequence), SEHNR is the CDR1 and FQNEAQ is the CDR2. Its CDR3 holds 12 amino acids, cysteine through phenylalanine. Only CDR3 DNA remains: 36 bases, in frame from the first base. The entry originates in a study of blood T cell repertoires in COVID-19 (dated by TCRdb to 2020 to 2022). Background for the entire study: Collaborator samples came from the United States, Italy and Spain and covered acute and convalescent phases of COVID-19. Where HLA class I and class II types were available, the types were taken from metadata supplied by the sample provider, not from assay-based typing. A de-identified subject ID, COVID-19 status, age in years and sex were almost always included in the sample metadata. The repertoires were released in a freely available public database intended as a resource for research on the immune response to SARS-CoV-2. Deeply sampled blood TCRbeta repertoires from subjects exposed to, actively infected with, or recovered from COVID-19 were included in the dataset. Samples came from the ongoing ImmuneRACE study (first 160 participants) plus 1,254 subjects from 6 global collaborators. The material from the prospective study consisted of cDNA or gDNA derived from T cells, B-cell-depleted T cells, or PBMCs. The study at large found these results: The amount of clinical and demographic metadata varied by source and participant and was provided uncurated.

TCRbeta CDR3 regions were amplified from genomic DNA by means of the immunoSEQ Assay, a bias-controlled multiplex PCR. On the study's bioinformatics: The number of nucleated cells in each sample was estimated by amplification of reference gene primers within the assay. Sequence reads were collapsed and filtered to measure the absolute abundance of every unique TCRbeta CDR3 rearrangement. For each sample, productive Simpson clonality was calculated as the square root of Simpson's diversity index across productive rearrangements. The table was pulled from immuneACCESS by TCRdb, which kept in-frame rearrangements only. Such tables lose some clones; where checked, under half of the loss comes from unresolved V genes, and the rest has no known cause. The V and J calls and clone size were taken over from that table, and D and trimming were inferred from the DNA. Present in this sample are approximately 290,000 clones, about 86% of which were seen just once. Around 16% of the sample is taken by the ten largest.

One collaborating source in Seattle enrolled patients while the patients were actively infected and followed the patients over time throughout the course of disease. The collaborating institutions used their own protocols to collect whole blood in K2EDTA tubes. For TCRbeta analysis, collaborators shipped samples as frozen whole blood, isolated PBMCs, or DNA extracted from either of those sample types. Sequenced input: peripheral blood. This TCR was recovered from a person aged 70 to 80 with COVID-19, enrolled during active disease. The sequence joins TRBV7-9 to TRBJ2-1; the D segment cannot be called with confidence. The CDR3 amino acid sequence is: CASSLGKAEQFF. The DNA sequence follows: TGTGCCAGCAGCTTAGGCAAAGCCGAGCAGTTCTTC.